This TCR beta chain originates from a study of a mutant IDH1 vaccine in newly diagnosed glioma. Trimming took off 0 bases at V and 5 bases at J, with 14 bases between the two ends. From germline, CDR1 is LNHDA and CDR2 SQIVND (reference sequence). This CDR3 contains 15 residues. Using immunoSEQ multiplex PCR, the repertoire was profiled, and TCRdb retains in-frame clones only, with some absent. Here the sample spans approximately 35,000 clones, approximately 90% being singletons. Concerning this clone itself: The antigen is undetermined.

The time point is: week 47, end of study. One vaccine dose held 300 ug of mutant IDH1 20-mer peptide and came with topical imiquimod. The TCR comes from a woman aged 40 to 50 with glioma. The rearrangement joins TRBV19 to TRBJ2-7; D possibly uses TRBD1 or TRBD2 (5 bases each). The sample consisted of PBMCs, taken from a glioma patient whose treatment included an IDH1 peptide vaccine. CDR3 DNA: TGTGCCAGTAGTATAGATCCCGGGGCCTACAACGAGCAGTACTTC. Translated, it gives CASSIDPGAYNEQYF.